The 13 T cell receptor beta chains given below trace back to one sample, sequenced in a study of CD8 T cells in ankylosing spondylitis. Study-wide results and caveats: A TCR beta motif made of roughly eight highly homologous variants seemed typical of ankylosing spondylitis blood.

Which antigens these TCRs recognize remains unknown. TCRdb ran MiXCR on the 5' RACE reads and lists one entry per CDR3 protein. Found here are about 220,000 distinct CDR3 sequences, 5.5% to 7.5% of them singletons; the top ten hold 13% to 15%. Sequenced input: blood, either unsorted or a sorted T cell fraction (not recorded which). The origin of the receptors is a male donor with ankylosing spondylitis.

This clonotype appeared many times. CDR3 sequence: CASSLGTVEAFF. The CDR3 DNA reads as TGTGCCAGCTCACTCGGGACAGTCGAAGCTTTCTTT. The V call is TRBV18, the J call TRBJ1-1, with 7 bases lining up with TRBD1. From germline, CDR1 is KGHSH and CDR2 LQKENI. V dropped 4 bases and J dropped 8; count of bases not matched to a gene: 4. This CDR3 spans 12 amino acids.

This clonotype was counted between two and nine times. J is TRBJ2-7 and V is TRBV7-2, with 8 bases matching TRBD1. Per the germline V gene, CDR1 is SGHTA and CDR2 is FQGNSA. J gave up 4 bases and V 5 bases, and 13 bases lay outside the gene matches. The CDR3 totals 16 residues. The CDR3 coding sequence is TGTGCCAGCAGCCAAAGTCTGACAGGGGTTTCATACGAGCAGTACTTC. This translates into CASSQSLTGVSYEQYF.

This clonotype was counted at least ten times. The chain couples TRBV4-1 to TRBJ2-1, with D possibly being TRBD2 (6 bases). V was clipped by 4 bases and J by 3 bases, with 10 bases between them. The germline V gene encodes CDR1 MGHRA and CDR2 YSYEKL. The CDR3 contains 14 residues. CDR3 coding DNA: TGCGCCAGCAGCCCGGGACTCCACTACAATGAGCAGTTCTTC. Amino acid sequence: CASSPGLHYNEQFF.

This clonotype was observed at least ten times. The chain links TRBV10-3 to TRBJ1-1; D call uncertain. Germline loops: CDR1 ENHRY, CDR2 SYGVKD. V gave up 0 bases and J gave up 5 bases, with 10 bases separating them. The CDR3 contains 14 residues. The CDR3 nucleotides read TGTGCCATCAGTGAGTCAGAGGTATCGACTGAAGCTTTCTTT. Residues: CAISESEVSTEAFF.

There are many counts of this clonotype. V gene TRBV12-3 or TRBV12-4 combines with J gene TRBJ2-5, with TRBD2 matching 10 bases. The CDR3 contains 14 residues. The junction had 3 bases not matched to a gene; V was cut back by 5 bases and J by 3 bases. Here the CDR3 reads CASSGGLAEETQYF. As DNA, the CDR3 is TGTGCCAGCAGTGGCGGACTAGCGGAAGAGACCCAGTACTTC.

This clonotype appeared many times. The chain couples TRBV4-1 to TRBJ1-4; TRBD1 matches at 11 bases. CDR3 length: 17 residues. The trim removed 4 bases at V and 5 bases at J, leaving 9 bases unmatched. Germline values: CDR1 MGHRA, CDR2 YSYEKL. The CDR3 nucleotides read TGCGCCAGCAGCCTTCGGGAGGGACAGGGGGTAAATGAAAAACTGTTTTTT. It yields the protein CASSLREGQGVNEKLFF.

This clonotype was counted many times. V and J are TRBV2 and TRBJ2-1, with D possibly matching TRBD1 (5 bases). The V gene's germline CDR1 is SNHLY and CDR2 FYNNEI. Trimming left V 11 bases short and J 4 bases short, with 21 bases between. CDR3 size: 15 residues. This chain's CDR3 is CAWVRGPGVYNEQFF. The CDR3 DNA follows: TGTGCCTGGGTAAGGGGTCCGGGTGTATACAATGAGCAGTTCTTC.

This clonotype showed up many times. The chain combines TRBV6-2 or TRBV6-3 with TRBJ2-7; D is uncertain. This CDR3 is built from 14 residues. CDR1 is MNHEY, CDR2 SVGEGT, per germline. Trimming pared 1 base from V and 3 bases from J, leaving 10 bases between. The CDR3 coding sequence is TGTGCCAGCAGTTACTTTTCCGGGTTCTACGAGCAGTACTTC. It specifies CASSYFSGFYEQYF.

Judged by abundance, this clonotype is medium-sized (0.01 to 0.1%). The J gene is TRBJ1-4, the V gene TRBV4-1, with 9 bases that match TRBD1. CDR1 is MGHRA and CDR2 is YSYEKL in the germline V gene. The CDR3 sequence is 16 residues long. The J segment lost 5 bases and the V segment lost 0 bases, leaving 4 bases of the junction unmatched. The CDR3 bases are TGCGCCAGCAGCCAAGAGTTCGGGACAGGGAATGAAAAACTGTTTTTT. As protein: CASSQEFGTGNEKLFF.

Many counts were recorded for this clonotype. This chain connects TRBV6-2 or TRBV6-3 to TRBJ1-1, with D unclear. Germline lookup yields CDR1 MNHEY and CDR2 SVGEGT. Deletions cut 3 bases from V and 7 bases from J, with 12 bases between. The length of the CDR3 is 13 residues. The CDR3 bases are TGTGCCAGCAGTTATTCGTTAGACGGTGAAGCTTTCTTT. Its translation is CASSYSLDGEAFF.

This clonotype was found a few times. The genes are TRBV19 and TRBJ1-1; D gene ambiguous. Germline V gene lookup returns CDR1 LNHDA and CDR2 SQIVND (reference sequence). CDR3 length: 13 amino acids. V was clipped by 3 bases and J by 1 base, with 6 bases between them. Written as DNA, the CDR3 is TGTGCCAGTAGTATTGGGCGGAACACTGAAGCTTTCTTT. Its protein is CASSIGRNTEAFF.

This clonotype has at least ten counts. V is TRBV11-2 and J is TRBJ1-1; the match to TRBD1 covers 7 bases. The CDR3 spans 14 residues. CDR1 is SGHAT and CDR2 is FQNNGV in the germline V gene. After removal of 4 bases from V and 0 bases from J, the junction contained 2 bases not matched to a gene. The CDR3, as DNA: TGTGCCAGCAGCTCGGGACAGATGAACACTGAAGCTTTCTTT. It translates to CASSSGQMNTEAFF.

This clonotype was counted at least ten times. V gene TRBV12-3 or TRBV12-4 combines with J gene TRBJ2-4, with D perhaps being TRBD1 or TRBD2 (5 bases each). The CDR3 totals 15 residues. V was pared by 5 bases and J by 0 bases, with 11 bases between. The CDR3: CASSPPGTAKNIQYF. In nucleotides, the CDR3 is TGTGCCAGCAGTCCCCCCGGGACAGCCAAAAACATTCAGTACTTC.